This paragraph reports one TCR beta chain. Its antigen is unidentified. The sample belongs to a study of cytomegalovirus exposure and HLA in healthy donors. Study overall: The same platform was used for the approximately 120 validation repertoires as for the approximately 610 first-cohort repertoires, as reported in a later analysis. Study results and limitations: According to a subsequent analysis, TCR clusters identified in the first cohort showed a tendency to co-occur across the 120 or so validation repertoires.

Profiling relied on immunoSEQ multiplex PCR, and the TCRdb table lists in-frame clones only, not all of them. The sample lists 85,000 to 90,000 clones, 95% to 97% occurring once. This CDR3 has 15 amino acids. With V trimmed by 1 base and J by 8 bases, 6 bases remained unmatched. Per germline, CDR1 SGDLS and CDR2 YYNGEE. V usage is TRBV9 and J usage is TRBJ2-1; 10 bases match TRBD2. The origin of this receptor is a man between 18 and 35 years old in good health and CMV-seronegative. Sequenced input: PBMCs. The CDR3 DNA reads as TGTGCCAGCAGCGTACTCCTAGCGGGAGACCATGAGCAGTTCTTC. The encoded protein is CASSVLLAGDHEQFF.